This TCR beta chain came from a study of glioma-infiltrating T cells. The overall study: Glioblastomas were WHO grade IV, sampled at first diagnosis; low-grade were grade II. Glioma patients had dexamethasone for six or fewer days before surgery.

Amplification of TCR alpha and beta CDR3 regions from RNA used iRepertoire nested multiplex PCR. TCRdb re-called the multiplex PCR reads through MiXCR, storing one row per CDR3 protein. The table has 300,000 to 450,000 distinct CDR3 sequences, about 40% seen once; the top ten hold around 13%. This clonotype has only one observation. As yet, its antigen is unknown. Study conclusions and caveats: Non-neoplastic patients had below-expected tissue-blood divergence, while all gliomas exceeded expectation. Patients with low tissue-blood divergence carried a signature set of shared blood CDR3 motifs.

Sequencing was done on a sample of glioma tissue, nonneoplastic brain tissue, or PBMCs (not recorded which). The TCR sequence derives from a human donor with low-grade glioma or glioblastoma, undergoing nonglioma brain surgery, or in good health (not recorded which).

In nucleotides, the CDR3 is TGTGCCAGCAGTCTTATCACTAGCCGACTAGTTGGAAATGAGCAGTTCTTC. It codes for CASSLITSRLVGNEQFF. This chain connects TRBV28 to TRBJ2-1; D may be TRBD2 (6 bases). The V and J ends lost 5 bases and 7 bases respectively, with 24 bases between them. The length of the CDR3 is 17 residues. Germline V lookup: CDR1 MDHEN, CDR2 SYDVKM.